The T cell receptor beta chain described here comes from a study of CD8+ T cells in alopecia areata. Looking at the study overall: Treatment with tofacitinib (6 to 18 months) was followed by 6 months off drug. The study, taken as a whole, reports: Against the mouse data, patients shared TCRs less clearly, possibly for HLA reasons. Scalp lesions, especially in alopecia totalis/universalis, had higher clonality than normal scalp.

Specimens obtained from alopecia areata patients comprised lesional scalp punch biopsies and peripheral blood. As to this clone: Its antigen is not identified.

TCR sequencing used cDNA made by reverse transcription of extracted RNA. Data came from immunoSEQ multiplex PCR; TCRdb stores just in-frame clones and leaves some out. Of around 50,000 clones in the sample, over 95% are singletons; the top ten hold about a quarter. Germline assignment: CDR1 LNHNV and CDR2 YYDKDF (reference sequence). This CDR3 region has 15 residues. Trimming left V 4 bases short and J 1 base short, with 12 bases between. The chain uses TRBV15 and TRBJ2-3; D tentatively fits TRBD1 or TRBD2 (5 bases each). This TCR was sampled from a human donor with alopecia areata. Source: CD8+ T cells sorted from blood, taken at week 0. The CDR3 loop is CATSKLRGGTDTQYF. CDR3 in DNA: TGTGCCACCAGCAAATTACGAGGGGGCACAGATACGCAGTATTTT.